Listed here are 21 T cell receptor beta chains from one sample, sequenced in a study of blood T cell repertoires in COVID-19. Some clones are missing from TCRdb's copy, which holds only in-frame ones; the method was immunoSEQ multiplex PCR. The sample includes 190,000 or so clones, about 87% of them seen just once. Sequencing was carried out using peripheral blood. These receptors were obtained from a woman between 18 and 29 years old who had recovered from COVID-19.

On this clone itself: Other DNA sequences from this sample encode an identical CDR3 as well. The chain employs TRBV4-3 and TRBJ1-1; the match to TRBD1 covers 12 bases. Germline values: CDR1 LGHNA, CDR2 YSLEER. The CDR3 sequence is 18 residues long. V shed 0 bases and J 5 bases; nucleotides not matched to a gene: 10. The CDR3 coding sequence is TGCGCCAGCAGCCAAGAGGGGACAGGGGGCCCGGTTGAGACTGAAGCTTTCTTT. This translates into CASSQEGTGGPVETEAFF.

The chain combines TRBV7-2 with TRBJ2-5; 10 nucleotides match TRBD2. Trimming at V came to 1 base and at J to 5 bases, leaving 4 bases not matched to a gene. CDR3 size: 15 residues. The germline gives CDR1 SGHTA, CDR2 FQGNSA. The chain's CDR3 is CASSLDSGRTETQYF. CDR3 sequence (DNA): TGTGCCAGCAGCTTAGATAGCGGGAGGACGGAGACCCAGTACTTC. Complete variable domain (other parts from reference TRBV7-2 and TRBJ2-5): GAGVSQSPSNKVTEKGKDVELRCDPISGHTALYWYRQSLGQGLEFLIYFQGNSAPDKSGLPSDRFSAERTGGSVSTLTIQRTQQEDSAVYLCASSLDSGRTETQYFGPGTRLLVL.

This clone was found a few times. The chain has TRBV27 and TRBJ2-7; no definite D call. Germline V lookup: CDR1 MNHEY, CDR2 SMNVEV (reference sequence). The CDR3 is 12 residues long. Trimming took off 4 bases at V and 7 bases at J, with 11 bases between the two ends. The DNA of the CDR3 is TGTGCCAGCAGTTCCCGTCCTCTAGAGCAGTACTTC. Amino acids: CASSSRPLEQYF.

The gene calls are TRBV5-6 and TRBJ1-4, with D tentatively TRBD1 (5 bases). The CDR3 contains 16 residues. V lost 4 bases and J 8 bases, leaving 21 bases between the germline ends. Germline V lookup: CDR1 SGHDT, CDR2 YYEEEE. This CDR3 reads CASSGGMQGEEEKLFF. In DNA form, the CDR3 reads TGTGCCAGCAGCGGCGGCATGCAGGGTGAAGAGGAAAAACTGTTTTTT.

This clone is judged medium-sized. The V call is TRBV24-1, the J call TRBJ2-2; 10 bases align to TRBD2. The CDR3 consists of 16 residues. CDR1 KGHDR and CDR2 SFDVKD come from the germline V gene. The V segment lost 0 bases and the J segment 3 bases; nucleotides outside the gene matches: 0. The CDR3: CATSDLTSGDTGELFF. The CDR3 nucleotides read TGTGCCACCAGTGATTTGACTAGCGGGGACACCGGGGAGCTGTTTTTT.

This chain connects TRBV19 to TRBJ1-2; 8 bases align to TRBD1. Germline trimming cut 2 bases from V and 8 bases from J; bases unmatched to any gene: 16. The germline V gene has CDR1 LNHDA and CDR2 SQIVND (reference sequence). CDR3 length: 17 residues. Here the CDR3 reads CASSISWTGLGLDGYTF. CDR3 DNA sequence: TGTGCCAGTAGTATATCGTGGACAGGGCTAGGATTGGACGGCTACACCTTC.

This chain connects TRBV4-1 to TRBJ2-2; a possible D gene is TRBD2 (5 bases). This CDR3 has 17 residues. Looked up from germline, CDR1 is MGHRA and CDR2 is YSYEKL. V shed 6 bases and J shed 0 bases, with 17 bases lying between them. CDR3 sequence (DNA): TGCGCCAGCAGTCAGAGTGACGGGGTAGCGAACACCGGGGAGCTGTTTTTT. It specifies CASSQSDGVANTGELFF.

The CDR3 DNA is TGTGCCTGGAGTTCCCAGGGGCTAGCGGGAGGCGACTACGAGCAGTACTTC. Its protein product is CAWSSQGLAGGDYEQYF. The chain recombines TRBV30 with TRBJ2-7; 11 bases are shared with TRBD2. The CDR3 totals 17 residues. From germline, CDR1 is GTSNPN and CDR2 SVGIG (reference sequence). J gave up 3 bases and V 2 bases, and 12 bases lay outside the gene matches. Full variable domain (rest looked up from reference TRBV30 and TRBJ2-7): SQTIHQWPATLVQPVGSPLSLECTVEGTSNPNLYWYRQAAGRGLQLLFYSVGIGQISSEVPQNLSASRPQDRQFILSSKKLLLSDSGFYLCAWSSQGLAGGDYEQYFGPGTRLTVT.

The chain couples TRBV7-9 to TRBJ1-6, with no clear D. The CDR3 length is 17 residues. V shed 7 bases and J shed 10 bases, with 26 bases lying between them. The germline gives CDR1 SEHNR, CDR2 FQNEAQ (reference sequence). In DNA, the CDR3 is TGTGCCAGCACCATTGGAGGGATCACCGGATTAGGGTCACCCCTCCACTTT. Its translation: CASTIGGITGLGSPLHF.

The chain carries TRBV20-1 and TRBJ2-1; TRBD2 agrees at 10 bases. J lost 6 bases, V lost 3 bases, and 8 bases had no gene match. Germline CDR1 is DFQATT and CDR2 is SNEGSKA (reference sequence). The CDR3 loop spans 15 amino acids. The CDR3: CSASPSAGGRNEQFF. CDR3 DNA sequence: TGCAGTGCTAGTCCCTCAGCGGGAGGGCGCAATGAGCAGTTCTTC.

Only one count was recorded for this clone. The V gene is TRBV5-4, the J gene TRBJ2-3; possibly TRBD1 for D (6 bases). CDR1 is SGHNT, CDR2 YYREEE, per germline (reference sequence). The germline V and J ends were trimmed by 0 bases and 2 bases, with 10 bases remaining between them. The CDR3 spans 15 residues. In DNA form, the CDR3 reads TGTGCCAGCAGCTTGGGGACAGTCGACACAGATACGCAGTATTTT. Its protein is CASSLGTVDTDTQYF.

J is TRBJ2-7 and V is TRBV6-2 or TRBV6-3; 9 nucleotides agree with TRBD2. The junction had 5 bases not matched to a gene; V was cut back by 5 bases and J by 3 bases. In germline, CDR1 is MNHEY, CDR2 SVGEGT. The CDR3 runs 14 residues. The CDR3 DNA reads TGTGCCAGCAGTCCGGGACTAGCATACTACGAGCAGTACTTC. Amino acids: CASSPGLAYYEQYF.

This chain joins TRBV4-3 and TRBJ1-2, with a weak D call TRBD1 (5 bases). This CDR3 is 14 amino acids long. Trimming removed 2 bases from V and 7 bases from J, with 14 bases in between. Looked up from germline, CDR1 is LGHNA and CDR2 is YSLEER. The DNA of the CDR3 is TGCGCCAGCAGCCAAAATAGGGGAGGCTTTGGCTACACCTTC. The encoded protein is CASSQNRGGFGYTF.

V is TRBV27 and J is TRBJ2-3; 8 bases match TRBD2. The CDR3 is made up of 16 amino acids. Trimming took 5 bases from V and 2 from J; bases not matched to a gene: 9. Germline CDR1 is MNHEY and CDR2 is SMNVEV (reference sequence). CDR3 amino acids: CASSPIAGNPTDTQYF. The CDR3 region has the DNA TGTGCCAGCAGTCCGATAGCGGGAAATCCCACAGATACGCAGTATTTT.

The chain couples TRBV11-2 to TRBJ2-7; maybe TRBD2 (6 bases). V was shortened by 1 base and J by 7 bases, with 11 bases between the two germline ends. The CDR3 sequence is 13 residues long. The germline V gene has CDR1 SGHAT and CDR2 FQNNGV. CDR3 bases: TGTGCCAGCAGCTTAGGGGGTCGGGGGGAGCAGTACGTC. Its protein product is CASSLGGRGEQYV.

The chain links TRBV27 to TRBJ2-1; D may be TRBD2 (5 bases). The germline V and J ends were trimmed by 0 bases and 6 bases, with 6 bases remaining between them. The V gene's germline CDR1 is MNHEY and CDR2 SMNVEV (reference sequence). CDR3 length: 13 amino acids. The CDR3 reads CASSLSAVNEQFF. The CDR3 bases are TGTGCCAGCAGTTTATCAGCGGTCAATGAGCAGTTCTTC.

The chain has TRBV6-2 or TRBV6-3 and TRBJ2-7; 7 bases are shared with TRBD2. The CDR3 has 15 amino acids. The germline V gene encodes CDR1 MNHEY and CDR2 SVGEGT. The ends lost 5 bases at V and 3 bases at J; junction bases unmatched: 10. CDR3 residues: CASSPLGSGVYEQYF. The DNA for the CDR3 is TGTGCCAGCAGTCCCCTGGGGAGCGGGGTCTACGAGCAGTACTTC.

The chain is built from TRBV5-1 and TRBJ2-1, with a weak D call TRBD1 (5 bases). CDR1 SGHRS and CDR2 YFSETQ come from the germline V gene. V was trimmed by 5 bases and J by 4 bases, leaving 16 bases between them. This CDR3 has 15 amino acids. CDR3 in amino acids: CASSKDSSFYNEQFF. CDR3 nucleotides: TGCGCCAGCAGTAAAGACAGCTCCTTTTACAATGAGCAGTTCTTC.

J is TRBJ2-6 and V is TRBV4-3, with TRBD2 identical over 8 bases. The length of the CDR3 is 18 residues. Germline lookup yields CDR1 LGHNA and CDR2 YSLEER. Unmatched junction bases numbered 5, after V lost 0 bases and J lost 1 base. The CDR3 here is CASSQDGSSGSGANVLTF. The CDR3 DNA sequence: TGCGCCAGCAGCCAAGATGGCTCTAGCGGGTCTGGGGCCAACGTCCTGACTTTC.

CDR3 in amino acids: CASSLVGGDYGYTF. The CDR3 DNA follows: TGTGCCAGCAGCTTGGTCGGGGGGGACTATGGCTACACCTTC. The chain has TRBV5-4 and TRBJ1-2; D might be TRBD1 (5 bases). The CDR3 contains 14 residues. The V end lost 0 bases, the J end lost 3 bases, and 9 bases lay between the germline ends. Germline V gene lookup returns CDR1 SGHNT and CDR2 YYREEE (reference sequence).

This clone appeared once. The chain recombines TRBV2 with TRBJ2-7; 8 bases are a match to TRBD2. Germline V CDR1 and CDR2: SNHLY, FYNNEI. After removal of 4 bases from V and 0 bases from J, the junction contained 5 bases not matched to a gene. The CDR3 loop spans 15 amino acids. DNA of the CDR3: TGTGCCAGCAGTGTCCCAGCGGGAGACTCCTACGAGCAGTACGTC. Translated, it gives CASSVPAGDSYEQYV.